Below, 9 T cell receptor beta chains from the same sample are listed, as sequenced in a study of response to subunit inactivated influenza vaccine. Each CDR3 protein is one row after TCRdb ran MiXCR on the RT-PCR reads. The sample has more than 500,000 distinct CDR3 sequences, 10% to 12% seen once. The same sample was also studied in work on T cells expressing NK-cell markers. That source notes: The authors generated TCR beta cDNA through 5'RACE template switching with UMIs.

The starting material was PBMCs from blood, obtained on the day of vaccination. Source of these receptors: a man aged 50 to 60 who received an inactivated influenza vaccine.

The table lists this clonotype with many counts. DNA for the CDR3: TGTGCCACCAGCAGGGACAGGGGGGGGGTTTCTAATGAAAAACTGTTTTTT. Translating it yields CATSRDRGGVSNEKLFF. The rearrangement joins TRBV15 to TRBJ1-4, with 10 bases matching TRBD1. Trimming at V came to 3 bases and at J to 3 bases, leaving 7 bases not matched to a gene. In germline, CDR1 is LNHNV, CDR2 YYDKDF (reference sequence). The CDR3 sequence is 17 residues long.

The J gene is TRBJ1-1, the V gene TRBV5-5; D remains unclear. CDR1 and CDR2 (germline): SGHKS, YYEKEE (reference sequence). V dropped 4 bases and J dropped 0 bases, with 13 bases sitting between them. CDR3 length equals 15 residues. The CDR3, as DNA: TGTGCCAGCAGCCAGGACGGGCTCGTGAACACTGAAGCTTTCTTT. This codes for CASSQDGLVNTEAFF.

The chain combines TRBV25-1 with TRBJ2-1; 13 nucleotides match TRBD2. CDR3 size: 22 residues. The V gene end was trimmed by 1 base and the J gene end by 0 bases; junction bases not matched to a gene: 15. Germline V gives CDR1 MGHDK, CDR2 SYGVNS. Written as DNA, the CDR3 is TGTGCCAGCAGTGAATGGGAGGTATGGACTAGCGGGGGCCCAAGCTCCTACAATGAGCAGTTCTTC. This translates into CASSEWEVWTSGGPSSYNEQFF. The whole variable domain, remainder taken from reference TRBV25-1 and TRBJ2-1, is EADIYQTPRYLVIGTGKKITLECSQTMGHDKMYWYQQDPGMELHLIHYSYGVNSTEKGDLSSESTVSRIRTEHFPLTLESARPSHTSQYLCASSEWEVWTSGGPSSYNEQFFGPGTRLTVL.

The DNA for the CDR3 is TGTGCCAGCAGCGTAGCTTCACACAGCTACAATGAGCAGTTCTTC. Translation: CASSVASHSYNEQFF. This rearrangement joins TRBV9 to TRBJ2-1; D call uncertain. CDR1 is SGDLS and CDR2 is YYNGEE in the germline V gene. The ends were cut back, 0 bases at V and 3 bases at J, with 10 bases in the middle. CDR3 size: 15 residues.

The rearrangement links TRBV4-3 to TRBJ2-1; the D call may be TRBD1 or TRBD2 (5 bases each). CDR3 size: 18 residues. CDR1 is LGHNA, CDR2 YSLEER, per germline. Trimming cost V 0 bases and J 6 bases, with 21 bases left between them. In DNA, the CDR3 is TGCGCCAGCAGCCAAGATTTAAGCGGATGGGGCCAGGGCAATGAGCAGTTCTTC. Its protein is CASSQDLSGWGQGNEQFF.

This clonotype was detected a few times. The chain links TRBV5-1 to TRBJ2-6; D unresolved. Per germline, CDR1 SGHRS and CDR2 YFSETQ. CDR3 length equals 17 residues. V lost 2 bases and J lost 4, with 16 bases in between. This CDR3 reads CASSFSAGMSGANVLTF. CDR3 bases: TGCGCCAGCAGCTTTTCGGCAGGTATGAGCGGGGCCAACGTCCTGACTTTC.

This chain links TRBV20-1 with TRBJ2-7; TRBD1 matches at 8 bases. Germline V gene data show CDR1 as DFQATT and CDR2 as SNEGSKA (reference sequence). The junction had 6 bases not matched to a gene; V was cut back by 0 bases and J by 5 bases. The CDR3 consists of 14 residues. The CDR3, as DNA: TGCAGTGCTAGAGATCCAGGACAGGGCGACGAGCAGTACTTC. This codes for CSARDPGQGDEQYF.

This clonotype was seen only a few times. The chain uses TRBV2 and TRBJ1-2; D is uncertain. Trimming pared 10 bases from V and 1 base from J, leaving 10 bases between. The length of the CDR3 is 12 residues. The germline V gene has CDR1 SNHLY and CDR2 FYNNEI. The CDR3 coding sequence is TGTGCCACCCCCGCGGTTAACTATGGCTACACCTTC. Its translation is CATPAVNYGYTF. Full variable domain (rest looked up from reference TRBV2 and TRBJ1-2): EPEVTQTPSHQVTQMGQEVILRCVPISNHLYFYWYRQILGQKVEFLVSFYNNEISEKSEIFDDQFSVERPDGSNFTLKIRSTKLEDSAMYFCATPAVNYGYTFGSGTRLTVV.

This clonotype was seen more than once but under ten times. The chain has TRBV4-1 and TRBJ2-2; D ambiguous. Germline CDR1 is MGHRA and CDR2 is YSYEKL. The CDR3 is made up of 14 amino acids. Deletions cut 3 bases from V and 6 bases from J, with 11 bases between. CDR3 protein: CASSQNLAPGELFF. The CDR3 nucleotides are TGCGCCAGCAGCCAGAACCTTGCCCCCGGGGAGCTGTTTTTT.